Reported below is one TCR beta chain. Other DNA variants within this sample encode the same CDR3. Clinical history as reported by participants underpinned cohort assignment. V lost 1 base and J lost 0, with 10 bases in between. Germline values: CDR1 LNHDA, CDR2 SQIVND (reference sequence). The CDR3 has 15 residues. These data come from a study of blood T cell repertoires in COVID-19. Study at large: From T cells, B-cell-depleted T cells, or PBMCs came the material, which was cDNA or gDNA.

Per the authors' pipeline: How many nucleated cells were present was estimated from reference gene primer amplification. The assay was immunoSEQ multiplex PCR, and TCRdb's table has in-frame clones only and misses some. The V and J calls and clone size are taken from that table; D and trimming were inferred from the DNA. Of 350,000 to 400,000 clones listed, roughly 90% are singletons. Sequencing was performed on PBMCs or T cells enriched from blood (not recorded which). The genes are TRBV19 and TRBJ2-7; D may be TRBD2 (5 bases). This receptor was taken from a woman in her thirties who had recovered from COVID-19. The CDR3 loop reads CASSIALAGSYEQYF. CDR3 DNA: TGTGCCAGTAGTATAGCCCTCGCGGGCTCCTACGAGCAGTACTTC.